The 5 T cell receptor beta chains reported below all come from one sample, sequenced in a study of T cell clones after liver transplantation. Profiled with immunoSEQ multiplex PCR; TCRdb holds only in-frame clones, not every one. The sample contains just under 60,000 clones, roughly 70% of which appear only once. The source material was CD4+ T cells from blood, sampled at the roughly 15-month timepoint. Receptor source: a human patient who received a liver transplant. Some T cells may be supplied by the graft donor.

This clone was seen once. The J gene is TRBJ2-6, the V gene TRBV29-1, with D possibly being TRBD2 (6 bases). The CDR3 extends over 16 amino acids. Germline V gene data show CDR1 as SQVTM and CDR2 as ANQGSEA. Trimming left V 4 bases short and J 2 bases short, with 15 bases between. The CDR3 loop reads CSVGAGSLAGANVLTF. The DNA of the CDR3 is TGCAGCGTTGGAGCGGGCAGCTTGGCTGGGGCCAACGTCCTGACTTTC. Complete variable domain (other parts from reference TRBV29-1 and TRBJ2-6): SAVISQKPSRDICQRGTSLTIQCQVDSQVTMMFWYRQQPGQSLTLIATANQGSEATYESGFVIDKFPISRPNLTFSTLTVSNMSPEDSSIYLCSVGAGSLAGANVLTFGAGSRLTVL.

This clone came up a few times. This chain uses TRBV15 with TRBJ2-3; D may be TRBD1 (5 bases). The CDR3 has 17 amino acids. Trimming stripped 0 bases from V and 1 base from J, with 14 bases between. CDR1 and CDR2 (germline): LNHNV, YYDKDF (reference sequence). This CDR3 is CATSREGWQGGTDTQYF. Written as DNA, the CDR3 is TGTGCCACCAGCAGAGAAGGGTGGCAGGGTGGCACAGATACGCAGTATTTT. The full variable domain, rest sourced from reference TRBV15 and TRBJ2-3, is DAMVIQNPRYQVTQFGKPVTLSCSQTLNHNVMYWYQQKSSQAPKLLFHYYDKDFNNEADTPDNFQSRRPNTSFCFLDIRSPGLGDTAMYLCATSREGWQGGTDTQYFGPGTRLTVL.

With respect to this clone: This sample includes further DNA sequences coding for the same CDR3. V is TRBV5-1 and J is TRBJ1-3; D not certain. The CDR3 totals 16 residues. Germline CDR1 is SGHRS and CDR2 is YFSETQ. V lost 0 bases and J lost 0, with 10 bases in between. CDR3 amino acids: CASSLGGVSSGNTIYF. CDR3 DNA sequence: TGCGCCAGCAGCTTGGGGGGTGTCTCCTCTGGAAACACCATATATTTT. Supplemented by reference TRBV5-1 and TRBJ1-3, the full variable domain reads KAGVTQTPRYLIKTRGQQVTLSCSPISGHRSVSWYQQTPGQGLQFLFEYFSETQRNKGNFPGRFSGRQFSNSRSEMNVSTLELGDSALYLCASSLGGVSSGNTIYFGEGSWLTVV.

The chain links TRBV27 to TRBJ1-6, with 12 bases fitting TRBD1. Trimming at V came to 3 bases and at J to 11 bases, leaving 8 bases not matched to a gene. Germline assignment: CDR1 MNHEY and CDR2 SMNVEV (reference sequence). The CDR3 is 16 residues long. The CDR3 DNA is TGTGCCAGCAGTTTGTATGGGACAGGGGGCGCAACACCCCTCCACTTT. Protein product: CASSLYGTGGATPLHF.

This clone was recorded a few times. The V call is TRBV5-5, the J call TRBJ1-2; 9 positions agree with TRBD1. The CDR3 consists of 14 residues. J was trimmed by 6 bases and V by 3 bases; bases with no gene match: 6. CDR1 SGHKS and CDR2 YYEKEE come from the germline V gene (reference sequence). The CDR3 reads CASSSNRGQNGYTF. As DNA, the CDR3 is TGTGCCAGCAGCTCCAACAGGGGGCAGAATGGCTACACCTTC. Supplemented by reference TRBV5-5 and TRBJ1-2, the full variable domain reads DAGVTQSPTHLIKTRGQQVTLRCSPISGHKSVSWYQQVLGQGPQFIFQYYEKEERGRGNFPDRFSARQFPNYSSELNVNALLLGDSALYLCASSSNRGQNGYTFGSGTRLTVV.